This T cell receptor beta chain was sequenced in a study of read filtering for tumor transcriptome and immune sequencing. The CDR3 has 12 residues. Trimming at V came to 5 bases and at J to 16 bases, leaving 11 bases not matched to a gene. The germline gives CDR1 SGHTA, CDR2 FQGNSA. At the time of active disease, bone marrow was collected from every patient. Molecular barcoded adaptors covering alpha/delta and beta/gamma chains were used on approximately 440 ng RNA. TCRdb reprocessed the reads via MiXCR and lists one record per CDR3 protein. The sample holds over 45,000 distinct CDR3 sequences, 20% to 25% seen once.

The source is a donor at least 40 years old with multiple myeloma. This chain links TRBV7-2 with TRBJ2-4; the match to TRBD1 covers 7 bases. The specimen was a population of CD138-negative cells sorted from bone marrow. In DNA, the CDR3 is TGTGCCAGCAGCGCTCAAGACAGGGTCGGATACTTC. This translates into CASSAQDRVGYF.